A selection of T cell receptor beta chains follows, all from one sample in a study of blood T cell repertoires in COVID-19. The data were produced by immunoSEQ multiplex PCR, yet TCRdb's version contains in-frame clones alone and is incomplete. The repertoire holds roughly 110,000 clones, approximately 85% seen once, with around 3.3% in the top ten. Sequencing was done on a sample of peripheral blood. The receptor set was obtained from a man aged 40-49 years with acute or convalescent COVID-19. CDR3s include the opening cysteine and the closing phenylalanine or tryptophan. D genes are given only for firm matches. Clone size appears in some rows only: once, few, many, or a class for an expanded clone.

D,V,J,size,CDR3,DNA
TRBD2,TRBV5-1,TRBJ2-1,.,CASSQRGVSPNEQFF,TGCGCCAGCAGCCAGCGGGGGGTCTCCCCTAATGAGCAGTTCTTC
TRBD2,TRBV19,TRBJ2-3,.,CASSPRTSLTDTQYF,TGTGCCAGTAGTCCGCGGACTAGCCTTACAGATACGCAGTATTTT
TRBD1,TRBV4-1,TRBJ2-7,.,CASSLRQGASRQYF,TGCGCCAGCAGCCTCCGACAGGGGGCATCAAGGCAGTACTTC
TRBD1,TRBV24-1,TRBJ1-1,.,CATSDLGTGWNTEAFF,TGTGCCACCAGTGATTTAGGGACAGGATGGAACACTGAAGCTTTCTTT
TRBD1,TRBV12-5,TRBJ1-1,.,CASGPGQGAMAEAFF,TGTGCTAGTGGTCCAGGACAGGGGGCAATGGCTGAAGCTTTCTTT
TRBD1,TRBV6-6,TRBJ1-3,.,CASRTGIGGNTIYF,TGTGCCAGCAGGACAGGGATCGGTGGAAACACCATATATTTT
.,TRBV19,TRBJ1-5,.,CASSGRVSNQPQHF,TGTGCCAGTAGTGGCAGGGTTAGCAATCAGCCCCAGCATTTT
.,TRBV6-2/TRBV6-3,TRBJ2-7,.,CASSYTANYEQYF,TGTGCCAGCAGTTACACAGCAAACTACGAGCAGTACTTC
TRBD1,TRBV4-3,TRBJ2-7,.,CASSQAIGGRTYEQYF,TGCGCCAGCAGCCAAGCGATAGGGGGCCGCACCTACGAGCAGTACTTC
TRBD1,TRBV9,TRBJ1-2,.,CASRDRGDGYTF,TGTGCCAGCAGGGACAGGGGCGACGGCTACACCTTC
TRBD2,TRBV27,TRBJ2-1,.,CASSPTASGTSVVNEQFF,TGTGCCAGCTCGCCGACAGCCTCCGGGACTAGCGTTGTTAATGAGCAGTTCTTC
.,TRBV2,TRBJ2-5,.,CASSDSAGMKTQYF,TGTGCCAGCAGTGATTCCGCGGGGATGAAGACCCAGTACTTC
TRBD1,TRBV29-1,TRBJ1-1,.,CSVEHRGLNTEAFF,TGCAGCGTTGAACACAGGGGACTGAACACTGAAGCTTTCTTT
.,TRBV5-4,TRBJ2-7,.,CASSLGQSYEQYF,TGTGCCAGCAGCTTGGGACAGTCCTACGAGCAGTACTTC
TRBD1,TRBV18,TRBJ1-3,.,CASSRGQANSGNTIYF,TGTGCCAGCTCACGGGGACAGGCGAACTCTGGAAACACCATATATTTT
.,TRBV27,TRBJ1-2,.,CASSPALGLAMGYGYTF,TGTGCCAGCAGTCCCGCATTGGGACTGGCGATGGGGTATGGCTACACCTTC
.,TRBV7-8,TRBJ2-1,.,CASSYGASPANEQFF,TGTGCCAGCAGCTACGGAGCCTCCCCGGCCAATGAGCAGTTCTTC
TRBD2,TRBV30,TRBJ2-3,.,CAWSVGTSGGADTQYF,TGTGCCTGGAGTGTAGGGACTAGCGGGGGGGCAGATACGCAGTATTTT
.,TRBV4-3,TRBJ1-2,once,CASSQVGLTFNYGYTF,TGCGCCAGCAGCCAAGTCGGACTTACTTTTAACTATGGCTACACCTTC
.,TRBV2,TRBJ2-6,.,CASRVSGPGANVLTF,TGTGCCAGCAGGGTATCCGGTCCTGGGGCCAACGTCCTGACTTTC
.,TRBV30,TRBJ1-5,.,CAWSVQVGSNQPQHF,TGTGCCTGGAGTGTACAGGTAGGGAGCAATCAGCCCCAGCATTTT
TRBD1,TRBV18,TRBJ1-1,.,CASSPGGQGNTEAFF,TGTGCCAGCTCACCTGGGGGACAGGGAAACACTGAAGCTTTCTTT
.,TRBV14,TRBJ1-1,.,CASSARGGPNTEAFF,TGTGCCAGCAGCGCCCGTGGAGGTCCAAACACTGAAGCTTTCTTT
TRBD1,TRBV18,TRBJ2-7,.,CASSSLPLETGYVEQYF,TGTGCCAGCTCATCTCTGCCCTTAGAGACAGGGTATGTCGAGCAGTACTTC
.,TRBV21-1,TRBJ1-4,.,CASSNGRGLNEKLFF,TGTGCCAGCAGCAACGGCAGGGGGCTTAATGAAAAACTGTTTTTT
TRBD2,TRBV29-1,TRBJ2-2,.,CSATSGPNTGELFF,TGCAGTGCTACTAGCGGTCCGAACACCGGGGAGCTGTTTTTT
.,TRBV6-1,TRBJ2-5,.,CASSELQGEQETQYF,TGTGCCAGCAGTGAATTACAGGGTGAGCAAGAGACCCAGTACTTC
TRBD1,TRBV4-1,TRBJ2-6,.,CASSQDRGRGSSGANVLTF,TGCGCCAGCAGCCAAGACAGGGGGCGAGGCTCTTCTGGGGCCAACGTCCTGACTTTC
TRBD1,TRBV6-5,TRBJ1-2,.,CASSYSAGGNGYTF,TGTGCCAGCAGTTACTCGGCAGGGGGCAATGGCTACACCTTC
TRBD2,TRBV18,TRBJ2-7,.,CASSPPRGGAFEQYF,TGTGCCAGCTCACCACCCCGGGGGGGGGCGTTCGAGCAGTACTTC
.,TRBV5-1,TRBJ2-7,.,CASSLPGAGTYEQYF,TGCGCCAGCAGCTTGCCCGGCGCGGGGACCTACGAGCAGTACTTC
.,TRBV23-1,TRBJ1-2,.,CASSHVGDAYGYTF,TGCGCCAGCAGTCATGTCGGGGATGCCTATGGCTACACCTTC
.,TRBV10-3,TRBJ2-1,.,CAISRGTSRSYNEQFF,TGTGCCATCAGTAGAGGGACTTCCCGCTCCTACAATGAGCAGTTCTTC
.,TRBV4-3,TRBJ1-1,.,CASSRDRNTEAFF,TGCGCCAGCAGCCGAGACAGGAACACTGAAGCTTTCTTT
.,TRBV7-6,TRBJ2-7,.,CASSFGGKAYEQYF,TGTGCCAGCAGCTTTGGGGGGAAAGCCTACGAGCAGTACTTC
TRBD2,TRBV5-1,TRBJ2-3,.,CASSLGYSGGADTQYF,TGCGCCAGCAGCTTGGGATATAGCGGGGGGGCAGATACGCAGTATTTT
.,TRBV2,TRBJ2-7,.,CASSPSPRDFRYEQYF,TGTGCCAGCAGTCCGTCGCCTCGGGACTTCCGCTACGAGCAGTACTTC
.,TRBV3-1/TRBV3-2,TRBJ1-1,.,CASSQKRGNTEAFF,TGTGCCAGCAGCCAAAAGAGAGGGAACACTGAAGCTTTCTTT
.,TRBV12-3/TRBV12-4,TRBJ2-7,.,CASSTGISYEQYF,TGTGCCAGCAGTACCGGGATCTCCTACGAGCAGTACTTC
.,TRBV5-1,TRBJ2-5,once,CASSLAGSLWETQYF,TGCGCCAGCAGCTTGGCGGGGTCCCTTTGGGAGACCCAGTACTTC
TRBD2,TRBV4-2,TRBJ2-7,.,CASSQPPTSGGFSAYEQYF,TGTGCCAGCAGCCAACCGCCGACTAGCGGGGGGTTCTCAGCCTACGAGCAGTACTTC
TRBD1,TRBV18,TRBJ2-1,.,CASSPPGQGATSEQFF,TGTGCCAGCTCACCACCGGGACAGGGGGCGACTAGCGAGCAGTTCTTC
.,TRBV6-5,TRBJ1-1,.,CASSYLGGREAFF,TGTGCCAGCAGTTACCTCGGAGGCAGGGAAGCTTTCTTT
.,TRBV30,TRBJ2-7,.,CAWSGPGTYEQYF,TGTGCCTGGAGTGGTCCCGGTACCTACGAGCAGTACTTC
.,TRBV1,TRBJ1-5,few,CTLPRGNQPQHF,TGCACCCTACCCCGGGGCAATCAGCCCCAGCATTTT
TRBD2,TRBV15,TRBJ2-1,.,CATSSLLAGAGSYNEQFF,TGTGCCACCAGCAGTCTACTAGCGGGGGCCGGCTCCTACAATGAGCAGTTCTTC
TRBD1,TRBV24-1,TRBJ2-2,once,CATSDWSTTGGVGELFF,TGTGCCACCAGTGATTGGAGTACGACAGGGGGCGTCGGGGAGCTGTTTTTT
.,TRBV7-2,TRBJ1-2,.,CASSLFLIQGSYGYTF,TGTGCCAGCAGCTTATTCTTGATACAGGGAAGCTATGGCTACACCTTC
TRBD1,TRBV4-2,TRBJ2-5,.,CASSQDWSAGGQETQYF,TGTGCCAGCAGCCAAGATTGGTCGGCAGGGGGACAAGAGACCCAGTACTTC
TRBD2,TRBV3-1/TRBV3-2,TRBJ2-2,.,CASSLRLAGGTNTGELFF,TGTGCCAGCAGCCTCCGACTAGCGGGGGGTACGAACACCGGGGAGCTGTTTTTT
.,TRBV5-4,TRBJ1-1,once,CASSRRGGTEAFF,TGTGCCAGCAGCCGCCGAGGAGGGACTGAAGCTTTCTTT
.,TRBV2,TRBJ1-2,.,CASRGDFYGYTF,TGTGCCAGCAGGGGGGACTTCTATGGCTACACCTTC
.,TRBV21-1,TRBJ2-1,.,CASSKEGRAPYNEQFF,TGTGCCAGCAGCAAAGAGGGCAGGGCACCCTACAATGAGCAGTTCTTC
TRBD2,TRBV3-1/TRBV3-2,TRBJ2-5,.,CASSGLAGGETQYF,TGTGCCAGCAGCGGACTAGCGGGGGGGGAGACCCAGTACTTC